Listed here is a single T cell receptor (beta chain). No antigen is known for it. TCRdb reanalysed the RT-PCR reads using MiXCR and keeps one entry per CDR3 protein. The data contain roughly 670,000 distinct CDR3 sequences, around 13% of them singletons. This CDR3 spans 16 amino acids. Trimming took off 2 bases at V and 9 bases at J, with 20 bases between the two ends. Germline V gene data show CDR1 as SGHTA and CDR2 as FQGNSA. The source of the sample is a study of response to subunit inactivated influenza vaccine. Study outcomes and limitations: It was suggested by the authors that few new T cells are recruited by each seasonal influenza vaccination.

The TCR sequence derives from a man in his fifties who received an inactivated influenza vaccine. The sample consisted of PBMCs from blood, taken around two weeks before vaccination. V gene TRBV7-2 combines with J gene TRBJ2-1; a weak D match, TRBD1 (6 bases). CDR3 sequence: CASSLSLGTLGSEQFF. Here the CDR3 DNA reads TGTGCCAGCAGCTTATCTCTCGGGACACTCGGAAGTGAGCAGTTCTTC.